Described below is a single T cell receptor (beta chain) sequence and its context. This sample stems from a study of blood T cell repertoires in COVID-19. The overall study: In each case, the material was cDNA or gDNA derived from T cells, B-cell-depleted T cells, or PBMCs.

CDR3 length: 16 residues. Germline loops: CDR1 LNHDA, CDR2 SQIVND (reference sequence). The ends lost 9 bases at V and 3 bases at J; junction bases unmatched: 10. TCRdb's copy holds only in-frame clones and misses some; the assay was immunoSEQ multiplex PCR. The sample holds about 14,000 clones, around 70% seen once. The rearrangement links TRBV19 to TRBJ2-2, with 10 bases that match TRBD1. The sample was peripheral blood. This TCR derives from a boy between 2 and 10 years old with active or convalescent COVID-19. CDR3 in amino acids: CASNFLTGGDTGELFF. As DNA, the CDR3 is TGTGCCAGCAACTTCCTGACAGGGGGCGACACCGGGGAGCTGTTTTTT.